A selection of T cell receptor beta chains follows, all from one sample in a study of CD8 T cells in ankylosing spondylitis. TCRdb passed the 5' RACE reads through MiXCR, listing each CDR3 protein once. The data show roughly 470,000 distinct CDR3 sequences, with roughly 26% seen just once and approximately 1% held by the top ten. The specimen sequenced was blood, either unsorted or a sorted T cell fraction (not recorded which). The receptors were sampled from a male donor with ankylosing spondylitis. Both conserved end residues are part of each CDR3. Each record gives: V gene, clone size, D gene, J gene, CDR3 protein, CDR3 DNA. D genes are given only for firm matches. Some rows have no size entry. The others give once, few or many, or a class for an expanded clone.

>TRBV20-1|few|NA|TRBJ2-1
CSASRQMAYNEQFF
TGCAGTGCTAGCAGGCAGATGGCTTACAATGAGCAGTTCTTC
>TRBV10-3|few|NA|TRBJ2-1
CAISSSDRFPYNEQFF
TGTGCCATCAGTAGCAGTGATAGATTCCCCTACAATGAGCAGTTCTTC
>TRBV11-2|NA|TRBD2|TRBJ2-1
CASSLRARLGREGDNEQFF
TGTGCCAGCAGCTTAAGGGCCCGCTTGGGGCGGGAGGGGGACAATGAGCAGTTCTTC
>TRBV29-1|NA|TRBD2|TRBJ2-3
CSVKGLAEGGTQYF
TGCAGCGTTAAGGGACTAGCGGAGGGGGGTACGCAGTATTTT
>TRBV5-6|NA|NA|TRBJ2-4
CASSLGIKNIQYF
TGTGCCAGCAGCTTGGGGATAAAAAACATTCAGTACTTC
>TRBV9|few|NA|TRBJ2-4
CASSARTDTNIQYF
TGTGCCAGCAGCGCTAGGACCGATACAAACATTCAGTACTTC
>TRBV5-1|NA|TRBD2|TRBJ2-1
CASSPLLAGSYNEQFF
TGCGCCAGCAGCCCCCTACTAGCGGGATCTTACAATGAGCAGTTCTTC
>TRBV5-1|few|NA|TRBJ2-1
CASSLEVTGTREQFF
TGCGCCAGCAGCTTGGAGGTGACTGGTACAAGGGAGCAGTTCTTC
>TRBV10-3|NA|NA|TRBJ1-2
CAISELGDGYTF
TGTGCCATCAGTGAGCTGGGAGACGGCTACACCTTC
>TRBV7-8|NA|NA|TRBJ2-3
CASSSPESRRTQYF
TGTGCCAGCAGCTCACCAGAAAGTAGGCGAACGCAGTATTTT
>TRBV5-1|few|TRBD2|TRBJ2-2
CASSLLAAANTGELFF
TGCGCCAGCAGCTTACTAGCGGCCGCGAACACCGGGGAGCTGTTTTTT
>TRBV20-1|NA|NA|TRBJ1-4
CSASWLPGEKLFF
TGCAGTGCTAGTTGGCTACCCGGGGAGAAACTGTTTTTT
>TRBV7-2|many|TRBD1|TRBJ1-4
CASRSGTGDEKLFF
TGTGCCAGCAGATCCGGGACAGGGGATGAAAAACTGTTTTTT
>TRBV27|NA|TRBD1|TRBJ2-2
CASSFYGTGNTGELFF
TGTGCCAGCAGTTTTTACGGGACAGGGAACACCGGGGAGCTGTTTTTT